Presented here are 19 T cell receptor beta chains from one specimen sequenced in a study of blood T cell repertoires in COVID-19. The repertoire was sequenced with immunoSEQ multiplex PCR; TCRdb's copy has only in-frame clones and lacks some. The table includes about 320,000 clones, 85% to 90% detected once. Sequencing was done on a sample of PBMCs or T cells enriched from blood (not recorded which). Every receptor here comes from a woman younger than 30 who had recovered from COVID-19.

This chain uses TRBV28 with TRBJ1-6; 8 bases agree with TRBD1. CDR3 length equals 16 residues. The germline gives CDR1 MDHEN, CDR2 SYDVKM. With V trimmed by 5 bases and J by 3 bases, 6 bases remained unmatched. CDR3 residues: CASSPGTGYYNSPLHF. DNA of the CDR3: TGTGCCAGCAGTCCCGGGACAGGATACTATAATTCACCCCTCCACTTT.

The genes are TRBV18 and TRBJ1-2, with TRBD1 identical over 10 bases. Trimming cost V 5 bases and J 7 bases; bases outside gene matches: 7. This CDR3 comprises 14 residues. Germline-derived CDR1 and CDR2 are KGHSH and LQKENI. The CDR3 sequence is CASSSRDRGGGYTF. CDR3 DNA sequence: TGTGCCAGCTCAAGCCGGGACAGGGGTGGTGGCTACACCTTC.

The rearrangement uses TRBV6-6 and TRBJ1-5, with 10 bases fitting TRBD1. The V and J ends lost 6 bases and 7 bases, in that order; junction bases with no gene match: 12. The V gene's germline CDR1 is MNHNY and CDR2 SVGAGI (reference sequence). The CDR3 is 16 residues long. DNA for the CDR3: TGTGCCAGCAGCCTACCCGACAGGGGGCGAGGGCAGCCCCAGCATTTT. Its translation is CASSLPDRGRGQPQHF.

This chain joins TRBV2 and TRBJ1-1; tentative D call: TRBD1 (5 bases). CDR3 length: 13 residues. Trimming removed 5 bases from V and 10 bases from J, with 17 bases in between. The germline V gene encodes CDR1 SNHLY and CDR2 FYNNEI. CDR3 DNA sequence: TGTGCCAGCAGTATTTTACAGGCGCCAGGAGCTTTCTTT. Its protein is CASSILQAPGAFF.

The chain joins TRBV2 to TRBJ2-1; 8 nucleotides agree with TRBD2. The CDR3 runs 15 residues. Per germline, CDR1 SNHLY and CDR2 FYNNEI. V gave up 4 bases and J gave up 10 bases; unmatched junction bases: 12. Here the CDR3 DNA reads TGTGCCAGCAGTGGACTAGCGTCATACCACGGGGAGCAGTTCTTC. Translation: CASSGLASYHGEQFF. The variable domain in full, completed from reference TRBV2 and TRBJ2-1, reads EPEVTQTPSHQVTQMGQEVILRCVPISNHLYFYWYRQILGQKVEFLVSFYNNEISEKSEIFDDQFSVERPDGSNFTLKIRSTKLEDSAMYFCASSGLASYHGEQFFGPGTRLTVL.

This clone was counted a few times. This chain links TRBV3-1 (or the pseudogene TRBV3-2) with TRBJ1-1; the match to TRBD1 covers 7 bases. V lost 4 bases and J lost 4; bases outside the gene matches: 3. The CDR3 spans 13 residues. Germline V gene lookup returns CDR1 LGHDT and CDR2 YNNKEL (reference sequence). As DNA, the CDR3 is TGTGCCAGCAGCCCCAACAGGGGCACTGAAGCTTTCTTT. Protein: CASSPNRGTEAFF.

V and J are TRBV5-4 and TRBJ1-1; no clear D gene. Looked up from germline, CDR1 is SGHNT and CDR2 is YYREEE (reference sequence). This CDR3 comprises 11 residues. The ends were cut back, 2 bases at V and 8 bases at J, with 7 bases in the middle. CDR3 loop: CASSFKREAFF. The CDR3 region has the DNA TGTGCCAGCAGCTTTAAGAGGGAAGCTTTCTTT.

V is TRBV5-1 and J is TRBJ1-1; D is uncertain. The CDR3 sequence is 15 residues long. Trimming shortened V by 0 bases and J by 4 bases, and 13 bases separated the two germline ends. Germline V gene lookup returns CDR1 SGHRS and CDR2 YFSETQ. The CDR3 DNA sequence: TGCGCCAGCAGCTTGGCAACGGCCCCGGGCACTGAAGCTTTCTTT. Residues: CASSLATAPGTEAFF.

The chain joins TRBV5-1 to TRBJ2-5, with a tentative D call TRBD1 (6 bases). V dropped 4 bases and J dropped 5 bases, with 18 bases sitting between them. The CDR3 sequence is 15 residues long. The germline CDR1 and CDR2 sequences are SGHRS and YFSETQ. Here the CDR3 reads CASSESMTGMETQYF. CDR3 DNA: TGCGCCAGCAGCGAGTCAATGACAGGAATGGAGACCCAGTACTTC. Drawing the rest from reference TRBV5-1 and TRBJ2-5, the complete variable domain is KAGVTQTPRYLIKTRGQQVTLSCSPISGHRSVSWYQQTPGQGLQFLFEYFSETQRNKGNFPGRFSGRQFSNSRSEMNVSTLELGDSALYLCASSESMTGMETQYFGPGTRLLVL.

The rearrangement links TRBV6-5 to TRBJ1-4, with a tentative D call TRBD1 (5 bases). The V end was cut by 6 bases, the J end by 4 bases, with 12 bases between. The CDR3 sequence is 14 residues long. Germline V CDR1 and CDR2: MNHEY, SVGAGI. The CDR3 DNA sequence: TGTGCCAGCAGGCAGGCAGGGCTTAATGAAAAACTGTTTTTT. Protein sequence: CASRQAGLNEKLFF.

The genes are TRBV7-9 and TRBJ1-1, with D possibly matching TRBD1 (5 bases). In germline, CDR1 is SEHNR, CDR2 FQNEAQ (reference sequence). This CDR3 comprises 12 residues. The ends were cut back, 3 bases at V and 6 bases at J, with 8 bases in the middle. The CDR3 protein is CASSFTGAEAFF. The CDR3 DNA reads as TGTGCCAGCAGCTTTACGGGGGCTGAAGCTTTCTTT. Drawing the rest from reference TRBV7-9 and TRBJ1-1, the complete variable domain is DTGVSQNPRHKITKRGQNVTFRCDPISEHNRLYWYRQTLGQGPEFLTYFQNEAQLEKSRLLSDRFSAERPKGSFSTLEIQRTEQGDSAMYLCASSFTGAEAFFGQGTRLTVV.

The chain recombines TRBV28 with TRBJ1-2; 9 bases match TRBD1. V lost 4 bases to trimming and J lost 4 bases; unmatched junction nucleotides: 4. CDR1 MDHEN and CDR2 SYDVKM come from the germline V gene. CDR3 length: 14 amino acids. The CDR3 sequence: CASSSGTGIYGYTF. The CDR3 DNA reads as TGTGCCAGCAGTTCCGGGACAGGGATCTATGGCTACACCTTC.

This clone appeared once. The chain carries TRBV27 and TRBJ2-7, with TRBD1 matching over 7 bases. Trimming took 6 bases from V and 3 from J; bases not matched to a gene: 8. CDR3 size: 14 residues. Germline CDR1 MNHEY, CDR2 SMNVEV (reference sequence). In DNA form, the CDR3 reads TGTGCCAGCAGGAGGGGGCTCGACGGCTACGAGCAGTACTTC. This gives the protein CASRRGLDGYEQYF.

V gene TRBV4-1 combines with J gene TRBJ1-5; the D gene is possibly TRBD1 (6 bases). Germline CDR1 MGHRA, CDR2 YSYEKL. The CDR3 sequence is 16 residues long. V was clipped by 1 base and J by 2 bases, with 12 bases between them. The CDR3 DNA follows: TGCGCCAGCAGCCAAGGTAGGGGGGGACGCAATCAGCCCCAGCATTTT. This gives the protein CASSQGRGGRNQPQHF.

Here the CDR3 DNA reads TGTGCCAGCAGTTTTAATACGCAGTATTTT. Its protein is CASSFNTQYF. The chain links TRBV5-8 to TRBJ2-3, with unresolved D. Per the germline V gene, CDR1 is SGHTS and CDR2 is YDEGEE. The CDR3 extends over 10 amino acids. Trimming took 5 bases from V and 7 from J, leaving 5 bases between them.

The V gene is TRBV4-1, the J gene TRBJ2-3; weak D call: TRBD1 (6 bases). This CDR3 comprises 17 residues. V was clipped by 0 bases and J by 0 bases, with 13 bases between them. Germline values: CDR1 MGHRA, CDR2 YSYEKL. Written as DNA, the CDR3 is TGCGCCAGCAGCCAAGATGGGGGCATTCATAGCACAGATACGCAGTATTTT. Protein: CASSQDGGIHSTDTQYF.

This chain connects TRBV12-5 to TRBJ1-6; no firm D call. Per germline, CDR1 LGHNT and CDR2 FRNRAP. The CDR3 loop spans 15 amino acids. Trimming shortened V by 4 bases and J by 7 bases, and 14 bases separated the two germline ends. CDR3 sequence: CASGSSAPRNSPLHF. The CDR3 nucleotides read TGTGCTAGTGGTTCTAGCGCACCCCGGAATTCACCCCTCCACTTT.

The chain combines TRBV28 with TRBJ2-3; maybe TRBD2 (6 bases). The CDR3 is 12 amino acids. V was shortened by 8 bases and J by 4 bases, with 10 bases between the two germline ends. The germline gives CDR1 MDHEN, CDR2 SYDVKM. In DNA, the CDR3 is TGTGCCAGCGGGGGGAACGCAGATACGCAGTATTTT. Protein: CASGGNADTQYF.

The DNA for the CDR3 is TGCGCCAGCAGCTTTATCGGGGGGGACACTGAAGCTTTCTTT. Protein product: CASSFIGGDTEAFF. This chain uses TRBV5-1 with TRBJ1-1, with D perhaps matching TRBD1 (5 bases). Germline V gene data show CDR1 as SGHRS and CDR2 as YFSETQ. The CDR3 spans 14 residues. V dropped 2 bases and J dropped 3 bases, with 11 bases sitting between them.